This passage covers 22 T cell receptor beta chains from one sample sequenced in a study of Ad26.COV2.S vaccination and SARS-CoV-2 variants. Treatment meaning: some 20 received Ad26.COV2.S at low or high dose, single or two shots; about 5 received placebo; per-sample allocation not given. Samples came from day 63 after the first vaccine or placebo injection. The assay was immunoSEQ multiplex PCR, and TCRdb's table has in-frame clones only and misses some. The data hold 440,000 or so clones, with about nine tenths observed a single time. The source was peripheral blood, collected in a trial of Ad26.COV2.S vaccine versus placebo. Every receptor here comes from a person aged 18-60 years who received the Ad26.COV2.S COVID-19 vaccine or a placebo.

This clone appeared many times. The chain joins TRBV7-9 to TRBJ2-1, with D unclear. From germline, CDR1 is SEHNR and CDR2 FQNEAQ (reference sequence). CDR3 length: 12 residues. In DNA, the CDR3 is TGTGTTTCCCAATACGAATACAATGAGCAGTTCTTC. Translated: CVSQYEYNEQFF.

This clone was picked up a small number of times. CDR3 residues: CASSVVPEYEQYF. For the CDR3, the DNA is TGTGCCAGCAGCGTAGTTCCGGAATACGAGCAGTACTTC. J is TRBJ2-7 and V is TRBV9; D gene unclear. Germline lookup yields CDR1 SGDLS and CDR2 YYNGEE. The germline V and J ends were trimmed by 0 bases and 4 bases, with 8 bases remaining between them. This CDR3 has 13 amino acids.

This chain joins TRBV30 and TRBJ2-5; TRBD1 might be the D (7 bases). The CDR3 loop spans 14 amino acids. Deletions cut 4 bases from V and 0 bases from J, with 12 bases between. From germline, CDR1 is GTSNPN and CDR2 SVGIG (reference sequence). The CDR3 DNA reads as TGTGCCTGGACAGGGGGGACCAACCAAGAGACCCAGTACTTC. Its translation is CAWTGGTNQETQYF.

Written as DNA, the CDR3 is TGTGCCAGTAGGCCCCGTGGGGAGTTACGCAATGAGCAGTTCTTC. This gives the protein CASRPRGELRNEQFF. This sequence joins TRBV19 and TRBJ2-1, with D possibly matching TRBD2 (5 bases). In germline, CDR1 is LNHDA, CDR2 SQIVND (reference sequence). Trimming stripped 6 bases from V and 6 bases from J, with 18 bases between. This CDR3 contains 15 residues. Filled out from reference TRBV19 and TRBJ2-1, the complete variable domain reads DGGITQSPKYLFRKEGQNVTLSCEQNLNHDAMYWYRQDPGQGLRLIYYSQIVNDFQKGDIAEGYSVSREKKESFPLTVTSAQKNPTAFYLCASRPRGELRNEQFFGPGTRLTVL.

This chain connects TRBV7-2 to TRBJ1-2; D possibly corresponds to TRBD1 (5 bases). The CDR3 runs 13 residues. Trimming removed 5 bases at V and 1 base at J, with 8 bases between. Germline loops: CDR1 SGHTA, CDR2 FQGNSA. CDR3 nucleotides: TGTGCCAGCAGCCAACAGGTTAACTATGGCTACACCTTC. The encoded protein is CASSQQVNYGYTF.

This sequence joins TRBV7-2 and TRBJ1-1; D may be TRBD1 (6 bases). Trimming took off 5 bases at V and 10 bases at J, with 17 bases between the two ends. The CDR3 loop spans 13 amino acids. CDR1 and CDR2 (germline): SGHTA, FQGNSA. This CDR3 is CASSPRGGEVAFF. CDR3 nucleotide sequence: TGTGCCAGCAGCCCCAGGGGAGGCGAAGTAGCTTTCTTT.

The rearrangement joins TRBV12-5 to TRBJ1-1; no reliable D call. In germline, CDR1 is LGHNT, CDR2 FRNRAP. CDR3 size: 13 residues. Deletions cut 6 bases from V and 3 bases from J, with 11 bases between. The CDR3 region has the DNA TGTGCTAGTGGCCTCGACGTGTACACTGAAGCTTTCTTT. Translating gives CASGLDVYTEAFF.

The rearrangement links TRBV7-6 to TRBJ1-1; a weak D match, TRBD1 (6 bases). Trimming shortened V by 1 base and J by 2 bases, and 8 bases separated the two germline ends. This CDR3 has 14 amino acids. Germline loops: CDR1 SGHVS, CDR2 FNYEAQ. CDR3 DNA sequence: TGTGCCAGCAGCTTAGTACAGGGCAACACTGAAGCTTTCTTT. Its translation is CASSLVQGNTEAFF.

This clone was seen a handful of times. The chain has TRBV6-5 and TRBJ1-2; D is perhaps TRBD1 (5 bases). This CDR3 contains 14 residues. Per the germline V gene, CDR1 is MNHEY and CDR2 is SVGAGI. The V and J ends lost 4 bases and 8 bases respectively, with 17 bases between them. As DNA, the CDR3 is TGTGCCAGCAGTTCCGGAGGCAGGGTTCCCGGCTACACCTTC. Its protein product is CASSSGGRVPGYTF.

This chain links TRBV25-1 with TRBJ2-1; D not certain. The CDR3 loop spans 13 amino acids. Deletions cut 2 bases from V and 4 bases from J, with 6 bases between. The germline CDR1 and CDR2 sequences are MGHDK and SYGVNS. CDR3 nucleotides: TGTGCCAGCAGTGAACTACGATACAATGAGCAGTTCTTC. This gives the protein CASSELRYNEQFF. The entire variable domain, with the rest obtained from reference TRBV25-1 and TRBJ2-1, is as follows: EADIYQTPRYLVIGTGKKITLECSQTMGHDKMYWYQQDPGMELHLIHYSYGVNSTEKGDLSSESTVSRIRTEHFPLTLESARPSHTSQYLCASSELRYNEQFFGPGTRLTVL.

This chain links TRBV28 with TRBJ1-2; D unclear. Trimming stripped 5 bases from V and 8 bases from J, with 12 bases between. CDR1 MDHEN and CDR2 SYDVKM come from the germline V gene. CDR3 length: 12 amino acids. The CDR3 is CASSPPAWGYTF. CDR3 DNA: TGTGCCAGCAGTCCTCCTGCCTGGGGCTACACCTTC.

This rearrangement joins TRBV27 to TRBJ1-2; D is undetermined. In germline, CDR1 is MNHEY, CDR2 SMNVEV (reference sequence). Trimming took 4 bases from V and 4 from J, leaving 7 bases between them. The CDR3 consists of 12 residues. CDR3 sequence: CASSSLGYGYTF. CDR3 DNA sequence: TGTGCCAGCAGTTCCCTCGGCTATGGCTACACCTTC.

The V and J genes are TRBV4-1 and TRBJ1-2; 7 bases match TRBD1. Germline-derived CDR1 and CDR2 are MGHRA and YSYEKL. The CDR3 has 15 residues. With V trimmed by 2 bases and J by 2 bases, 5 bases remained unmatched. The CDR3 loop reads CASSQPATGNYGYTF. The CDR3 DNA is TGCGCCAGCAGCCAACCCGCGACAGGGAACTATGGCTACACCTTC.

The CDR3 region has the DNA TGTGCCACCAGCCCGAGGGCAAAGGCGGGCAATCAGCCCCAGCATTTT. It yields the protein CATSPRAKAGNQPQHF. This chain joins TRBV15 and TRBJ1-5; D remains ambiguous. V lost 5 bases and J 2 bases, leaving 16 bases between the germline ends. Germline assignment: CDR1 LNHNV and CDR2 YYDKDF (reference sequence). This CDR3 spans 16 amino acids.

In DNA, the CDR3 is TGCGCCAGCAGTCCTCGTCTTAGGCCGGGACACTCTAATGAAAAACTGTTTTTT. Encoded protein: CASSPRLRPGHSNEKLFF. This chain uses TRBV23-1 with TRBJ1-4; TRBD1 is a possible D gene (6 bases). TRBV23-1 qualifies as an ORF whose function is uncertain. There are 18 residues in the CDR3. Between the trimmed V and J ends, which lost 4 bases and 3 bases, there was a span of 21 bases.

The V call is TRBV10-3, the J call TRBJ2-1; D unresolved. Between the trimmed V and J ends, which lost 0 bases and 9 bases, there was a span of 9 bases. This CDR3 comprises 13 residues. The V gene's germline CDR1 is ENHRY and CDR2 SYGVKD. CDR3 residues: CAISESSPGEQFF. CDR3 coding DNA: TGTGCCATCAGTGAGTCTAGTCCTGGTGAGCAGTTCTTC.

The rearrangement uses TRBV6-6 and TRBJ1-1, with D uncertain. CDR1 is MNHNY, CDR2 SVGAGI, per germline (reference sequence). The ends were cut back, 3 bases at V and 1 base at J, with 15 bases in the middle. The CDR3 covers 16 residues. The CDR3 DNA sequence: TGTGCCAGCAGTTATCGGGTGGTAGGCGCGAACACTGAAGCTTTCTTT. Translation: CASSYRVVGANTEAFF.

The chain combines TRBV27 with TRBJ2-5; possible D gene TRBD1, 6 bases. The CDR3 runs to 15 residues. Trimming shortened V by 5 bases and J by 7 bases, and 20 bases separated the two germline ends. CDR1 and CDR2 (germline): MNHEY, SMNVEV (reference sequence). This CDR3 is CASSGATQGVGTQYF. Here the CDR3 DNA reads TGTGCCAGCAGTGGGGCAACACAGGGAGTAGGGACCCAGTACTTC.

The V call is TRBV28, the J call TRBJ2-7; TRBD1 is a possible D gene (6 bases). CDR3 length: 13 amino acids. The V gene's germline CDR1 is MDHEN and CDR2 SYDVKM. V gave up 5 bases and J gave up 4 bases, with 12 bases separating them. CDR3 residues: CASSPGQLYEQYF. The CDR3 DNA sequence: TGTGCCAGCAGTCCGGGACAACTATACGAGCAGTACTTC.

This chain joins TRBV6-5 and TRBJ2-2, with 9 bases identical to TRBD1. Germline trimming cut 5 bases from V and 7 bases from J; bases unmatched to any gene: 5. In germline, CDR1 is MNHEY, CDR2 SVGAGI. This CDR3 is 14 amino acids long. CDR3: CASSKQGANGELFF. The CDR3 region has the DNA TGTGCCAGCAGTAAACAGGGGGCGAACGGGGAGCTGTTTTTT.

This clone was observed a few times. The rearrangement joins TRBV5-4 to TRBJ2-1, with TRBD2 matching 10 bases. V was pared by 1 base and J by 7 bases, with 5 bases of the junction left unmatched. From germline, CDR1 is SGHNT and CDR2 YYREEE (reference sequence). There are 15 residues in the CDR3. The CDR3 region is CASSLKAGGRNEQFF. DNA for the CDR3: TGTGCCAGCAGCTTGAAAGCGGGGGGGCGTAATGAGCAGTTCTTC.

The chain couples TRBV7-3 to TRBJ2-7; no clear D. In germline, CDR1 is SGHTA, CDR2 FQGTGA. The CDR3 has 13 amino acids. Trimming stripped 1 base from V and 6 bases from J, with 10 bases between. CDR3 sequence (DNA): TGTGCCAGCAGCTTAAAGGTGGGATCCGAGCAGTACTTC. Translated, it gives CASSLKVGSEQYF.